This TCR beta chain is drawn from a study of shared clonotypes between healthy human individuals. Trimming shortened V by 1 base and J by 3 bases, and 9 bases separated the two germline ends. The CDR3 is 14 residues long. Germline V gene sequence: CDR1 SGHVS, CDR2 FNYEAQ. This table comes from immunoSEQ multiplex PCR, and its TCRdb copy is limited to in-frame clones, with some not included. The repertoire consists of more than 2 million clones, with more than 90% occurring once and the leading ten covering around 0.13%. The origin of this receptor is a man aged 18 to 35 in good health. J is TRBJ1-1 and V is TRBV7-6; D might be TRBD1 (5 bases). Source material: naive CD4+ T cells sorted from blood. Subset meaning: CD45RA+ positively selected. The CDR3 loop is CASSLGQLYTEAFF. CDR3 nucleotides: TGTGCCAGCAGCTTAGGACAGCTGTACACTGAAGCTTTCTTT.